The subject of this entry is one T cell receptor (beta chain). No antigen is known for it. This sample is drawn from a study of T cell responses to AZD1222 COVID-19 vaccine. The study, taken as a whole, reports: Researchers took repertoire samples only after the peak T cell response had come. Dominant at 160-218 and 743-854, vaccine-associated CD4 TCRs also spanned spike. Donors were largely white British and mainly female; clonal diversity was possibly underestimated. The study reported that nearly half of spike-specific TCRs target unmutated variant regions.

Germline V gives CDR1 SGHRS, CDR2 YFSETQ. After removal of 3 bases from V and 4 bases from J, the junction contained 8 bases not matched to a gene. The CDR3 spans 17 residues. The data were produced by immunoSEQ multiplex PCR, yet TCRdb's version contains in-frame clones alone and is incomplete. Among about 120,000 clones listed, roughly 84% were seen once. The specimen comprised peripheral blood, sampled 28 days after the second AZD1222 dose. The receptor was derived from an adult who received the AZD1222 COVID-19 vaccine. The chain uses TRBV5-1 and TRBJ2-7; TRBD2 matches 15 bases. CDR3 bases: TGCGCCAGCAGCTCTTCCGGGACTAGCGGGGGGATATACGAGCAGTACTTC. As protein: CASSSSGTSGGIYEQYF.